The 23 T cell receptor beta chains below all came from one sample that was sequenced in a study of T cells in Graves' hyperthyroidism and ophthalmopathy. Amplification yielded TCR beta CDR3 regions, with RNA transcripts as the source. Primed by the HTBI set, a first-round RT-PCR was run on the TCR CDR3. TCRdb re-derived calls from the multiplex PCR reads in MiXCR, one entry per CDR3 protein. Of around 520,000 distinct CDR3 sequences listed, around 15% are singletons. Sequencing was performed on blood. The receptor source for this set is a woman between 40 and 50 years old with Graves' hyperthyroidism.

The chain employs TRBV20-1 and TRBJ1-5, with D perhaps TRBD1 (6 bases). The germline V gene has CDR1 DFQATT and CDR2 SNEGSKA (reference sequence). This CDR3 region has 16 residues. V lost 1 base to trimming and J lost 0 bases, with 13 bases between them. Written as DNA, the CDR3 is TGCAGTGCTAGAGCCGGGACACCCTATAGCAATCAGCCCCAGCATTTT. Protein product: CSARAGTPYSNQPQHF.

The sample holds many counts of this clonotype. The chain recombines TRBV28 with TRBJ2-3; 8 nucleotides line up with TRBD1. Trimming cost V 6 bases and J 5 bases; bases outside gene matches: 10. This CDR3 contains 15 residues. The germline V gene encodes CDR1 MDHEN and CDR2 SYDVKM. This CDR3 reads CASSLDRGDRDTQYF. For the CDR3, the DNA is TGTGCCAGCAGCCTCGACAGGGGCGACAGAGATACGCAGTATTTT.

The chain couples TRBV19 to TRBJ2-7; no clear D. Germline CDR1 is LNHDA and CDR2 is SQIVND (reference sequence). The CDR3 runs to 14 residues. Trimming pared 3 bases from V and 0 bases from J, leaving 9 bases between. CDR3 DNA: TGTGCCAGTAGTATCGCGGCTGCCTCCTACGAGCAGTACTTC. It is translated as CASSIAAASYEQYF.

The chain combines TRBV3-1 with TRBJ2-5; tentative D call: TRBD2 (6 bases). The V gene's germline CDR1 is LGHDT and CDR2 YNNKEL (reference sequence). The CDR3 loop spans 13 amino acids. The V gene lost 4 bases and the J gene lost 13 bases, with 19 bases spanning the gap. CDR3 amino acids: CASSPFRDSVRYF. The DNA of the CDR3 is TGTGCCAGCAGCCCTTTCCGGGACTCCGTTCGGTACTTC.

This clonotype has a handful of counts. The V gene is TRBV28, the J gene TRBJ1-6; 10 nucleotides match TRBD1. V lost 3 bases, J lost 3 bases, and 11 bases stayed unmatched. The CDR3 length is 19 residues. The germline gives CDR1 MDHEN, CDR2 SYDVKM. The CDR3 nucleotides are TGTGCCAGCAGTTTCCCGACAGGGGGCGGGAGTTTCTATAATTCACCCCTCCACTTT. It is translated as CASSFPTGGGSFYNSPLHF.

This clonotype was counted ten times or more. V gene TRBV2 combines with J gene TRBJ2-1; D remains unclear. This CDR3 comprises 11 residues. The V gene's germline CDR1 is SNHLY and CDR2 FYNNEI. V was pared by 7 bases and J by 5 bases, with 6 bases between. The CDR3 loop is CASTPNNEQFF. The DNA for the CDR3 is TGTGCCAGCACTCCGAACAATGAGCAGTTCTTC.

CDR3 coding DNA: TGTGCCAGCTCACCACTGGAGGATACGCAGTATTTT. It is translated as CASSPLEDTQYF. The chain links TRBV18 to TRBJ2-3; the D is unclear. The CDR3 spans 12 residues. V dropped 1 base and J dropped 6 bases, with 5 bases sitting between them. Germline CDR1 and CDR2: KGHSH and LQKENI.

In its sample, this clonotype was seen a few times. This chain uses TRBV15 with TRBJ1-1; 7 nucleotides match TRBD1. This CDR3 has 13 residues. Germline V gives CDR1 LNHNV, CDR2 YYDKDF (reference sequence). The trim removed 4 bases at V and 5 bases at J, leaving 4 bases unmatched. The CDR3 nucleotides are TGTGCCACCAGCACAGGGGGACGGACTGAAGCTTTCTTT. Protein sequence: CATSTGGRTEAFF.

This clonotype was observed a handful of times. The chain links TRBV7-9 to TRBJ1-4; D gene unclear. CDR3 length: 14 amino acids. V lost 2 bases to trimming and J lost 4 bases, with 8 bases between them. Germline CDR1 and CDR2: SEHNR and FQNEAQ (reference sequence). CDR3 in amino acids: CASSLTAFNEKLFF. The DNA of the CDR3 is TGTGCCAGCAGCTTAACTGCTTTTAATGAAAAACTGTTTTTT.

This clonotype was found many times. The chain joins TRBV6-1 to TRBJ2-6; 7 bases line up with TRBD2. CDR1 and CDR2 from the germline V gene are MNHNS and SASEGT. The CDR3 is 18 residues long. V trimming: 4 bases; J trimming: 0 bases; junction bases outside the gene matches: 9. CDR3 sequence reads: CASSGGEGKSSGANVLTF. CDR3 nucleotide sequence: TGTGCCAGCAGTGGCGGGGAGGGAAAGAGCTCTGGGGCCAACGTCCTGACTTTC.

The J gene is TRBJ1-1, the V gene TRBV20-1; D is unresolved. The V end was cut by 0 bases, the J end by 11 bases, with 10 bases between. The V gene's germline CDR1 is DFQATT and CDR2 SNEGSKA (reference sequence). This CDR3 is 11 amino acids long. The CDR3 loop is CSARDARGAFF. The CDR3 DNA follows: TGCAGTGCTAGAGATGCGCGAGGGGCTTTCTTT.

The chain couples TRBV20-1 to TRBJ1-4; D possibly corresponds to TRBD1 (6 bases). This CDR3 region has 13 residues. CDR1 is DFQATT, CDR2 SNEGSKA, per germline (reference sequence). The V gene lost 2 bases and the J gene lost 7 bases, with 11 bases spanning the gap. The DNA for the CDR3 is TGCAGTGCTAGAATGGGGGCGCGTGAAAAACTGTTTTTT. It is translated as CSARMGAREKLFF.

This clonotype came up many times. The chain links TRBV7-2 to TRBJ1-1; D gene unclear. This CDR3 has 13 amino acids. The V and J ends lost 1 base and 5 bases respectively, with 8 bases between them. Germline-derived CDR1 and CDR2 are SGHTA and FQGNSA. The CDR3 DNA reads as TGTGCCAGCAGCTTAGACGGGTGGACTGAAGCTTTCTTT. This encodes CASSLDGWTEAFF.

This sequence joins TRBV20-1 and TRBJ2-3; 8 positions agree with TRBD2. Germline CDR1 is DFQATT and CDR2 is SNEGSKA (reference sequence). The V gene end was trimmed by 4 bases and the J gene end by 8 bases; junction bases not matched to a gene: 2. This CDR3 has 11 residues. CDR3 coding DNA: TGCAGTGCTACCACTAGCGGTACGCAGTATTTT. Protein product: CSATTSGTQYF.

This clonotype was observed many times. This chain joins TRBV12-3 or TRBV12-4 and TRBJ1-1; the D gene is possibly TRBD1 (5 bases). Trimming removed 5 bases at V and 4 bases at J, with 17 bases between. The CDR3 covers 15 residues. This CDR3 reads CASSLVRGGRTEAFF. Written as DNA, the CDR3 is TGTGCCAGCAGTCTCGTAAGGGGCGGGCGCACTGAAGCTTTCTTT.

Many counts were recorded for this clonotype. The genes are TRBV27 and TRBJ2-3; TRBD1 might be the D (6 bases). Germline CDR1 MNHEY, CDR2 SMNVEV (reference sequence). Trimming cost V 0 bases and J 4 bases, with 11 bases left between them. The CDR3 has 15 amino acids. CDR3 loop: CASSLSTGWADTQYF. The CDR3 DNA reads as TGTGCCAGCAGTTTATCGACAGGCTGGGCAGATACGCAGTATTTT.

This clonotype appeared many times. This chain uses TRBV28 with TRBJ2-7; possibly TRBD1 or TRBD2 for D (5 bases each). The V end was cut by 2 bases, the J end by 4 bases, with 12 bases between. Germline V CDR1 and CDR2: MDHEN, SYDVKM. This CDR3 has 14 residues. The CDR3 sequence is CASSLIGAKYEQYF. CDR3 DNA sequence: TGTGCCAGCAGTTTAATCGGGGCGAAATACGAGCAGTACTTC.

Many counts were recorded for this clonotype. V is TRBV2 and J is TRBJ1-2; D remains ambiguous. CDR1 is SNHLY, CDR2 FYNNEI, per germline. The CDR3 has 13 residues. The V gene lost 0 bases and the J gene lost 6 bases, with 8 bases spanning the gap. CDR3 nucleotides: TGTGCCAGCAGTGAAGCGCAGAGCCATGGCTACACCTTC. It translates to CASSEAQSHGYTF.

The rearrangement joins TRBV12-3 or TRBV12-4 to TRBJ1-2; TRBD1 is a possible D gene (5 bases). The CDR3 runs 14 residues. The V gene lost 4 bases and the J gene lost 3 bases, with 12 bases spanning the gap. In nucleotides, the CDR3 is TGTGCCAGCAGTTCATCCTCGGGACACTATGGCTACACCTTC. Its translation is CASSSSSGHYGYTF.

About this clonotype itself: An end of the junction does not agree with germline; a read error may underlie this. The CDR3 here is CASSRPGEGASNEQFF. The CDR3, as DNA: TGTGCCAGCAGCCGCCCCGGAGAGGGGGCCTCGAATGAGCAGTTCTTC. The chain joins TRBV4-1 to TRBJ2-1, with TRBD1 matching 7 bases. CDR3 length equals 16 residues. Germline values: CDR1 MGHRA, CDR2 YSYEKL.

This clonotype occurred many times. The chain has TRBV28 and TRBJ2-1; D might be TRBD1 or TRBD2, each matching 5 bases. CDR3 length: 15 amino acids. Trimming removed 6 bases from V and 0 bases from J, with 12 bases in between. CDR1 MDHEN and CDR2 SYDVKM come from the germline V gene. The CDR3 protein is CASRERGYSYNEQFF. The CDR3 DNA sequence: TGTGCCAGCAGGGAGAGGGGCTACTCCTACAATGAGCAGTTCTTC. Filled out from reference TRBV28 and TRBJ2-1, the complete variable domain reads DVKVTQSSRYLVKRTGEKVFLECVQDMDHENMFWYRQDPGLGLRLIYFSYDVKMKEKGDIPEGYSVSREKKERFSLILESASTNQTSMYLCASRERGYSYNEQFFGPGTRLTVL.

The chain's CDR3 is CSARAVETQYF. Here the CDR3 DNA reads TGCAGTGCTAGAGCGGTAGAGACCCAGTACTTC. J is TRBJ2-5 and V is TRBV20-1; D is ambiguous. The CDR3 is made up of 11 amino acids. With 1 base removed from V and 4 bases from J, the gap between germline ends came to 4 bases. The V gene's germline CDR1 is DFQATT and CDR2 SNEGSKA (reference sequence).

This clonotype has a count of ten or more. The CDR3 reads CASSLNTQQAFF. As DNA, the CDR3 is TGTGCCAGCAGTTTGAACACACAACAAGCTTTCTTT. This chain links TRBV28 with TRBJ1-1; the D is unclear. CDR3 length equals 12 residues. V was shortened by 3 bases and J by 9 bases, with 11 bases between the two germline ends. In germline, CDR1 is MDHEN, CDR2 SYDVKM.